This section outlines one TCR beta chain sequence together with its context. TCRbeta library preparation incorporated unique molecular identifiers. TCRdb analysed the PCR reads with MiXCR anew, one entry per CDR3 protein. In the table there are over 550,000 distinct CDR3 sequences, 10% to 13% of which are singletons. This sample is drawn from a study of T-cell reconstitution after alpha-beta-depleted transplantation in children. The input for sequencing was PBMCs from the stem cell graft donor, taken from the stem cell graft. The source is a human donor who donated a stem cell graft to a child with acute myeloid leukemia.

CDR3 nucleotides: TGTGCCAGCAGTTTAGGGACAGACGTGGTGTACTACGAGCAGTACTTC. Translating gives CASSLGTDVVYYEQYF. The chain combines TRBV21-1 with TRBJ2-7; TRBD1 is the table's D call and was not checked against the DNA. TRBV21-1 is termed a pseudogene. The CDR3 extends over 16 amino acids.